This T cell receptor beta chain was observed in a study of response to subunit inactivated influenza vaccine. TCRdb passed the RT-PCR reads through MiXCR, listing each CDR3 protein once. This table holds about 650,000 distinct CDR3 sequences, around 15% found once. V was cut by 5 bases and J by 2 bases, with 13 bases left in between. The CDR3 length is 13 residues. CDR1 and CDR2 from the germline V gene are DFQATT and SNEGSKA (reference sequence). This clonotype has only a few counts. The starting material was PBMCs from blood, obtained roughly 2 weeks before vaccination. The source of this sequence is a man aged 45-60 years who received an inactivated influenza vaccine. The rearrangement links TRBV20-1 to TRBJ2-7, with D unresolved. The CDR3, as DNA: TGCAGTGCTCCCCCCCCAGATACCTACGAGCAGTACTTC. This translates into CSAPPPDTYEQYF.